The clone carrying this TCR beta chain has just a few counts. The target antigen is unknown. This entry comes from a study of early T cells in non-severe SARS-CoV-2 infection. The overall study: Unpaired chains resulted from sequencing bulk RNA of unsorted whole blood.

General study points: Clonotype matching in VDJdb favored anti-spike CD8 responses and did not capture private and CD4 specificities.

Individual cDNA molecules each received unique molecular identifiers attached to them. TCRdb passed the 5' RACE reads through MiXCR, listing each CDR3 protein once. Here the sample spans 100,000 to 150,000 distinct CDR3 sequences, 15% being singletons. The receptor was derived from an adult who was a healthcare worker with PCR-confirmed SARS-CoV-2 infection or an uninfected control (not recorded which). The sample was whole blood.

The CDR3: CATQTSTLFFF. In DNA, the CDR3 is TGCGCCACCCAGACATCTACGTTGTTTTTCTTC. The chain has TRBV4-1 and TRBJ2-1; D unresolved. The V end was cut by 10 bases, the J end by 16 bases, with 20 bases between. Germline loops: CDR1 MGHRA, CDR2 YSYEKL. The CDR3 totals 11 residues.